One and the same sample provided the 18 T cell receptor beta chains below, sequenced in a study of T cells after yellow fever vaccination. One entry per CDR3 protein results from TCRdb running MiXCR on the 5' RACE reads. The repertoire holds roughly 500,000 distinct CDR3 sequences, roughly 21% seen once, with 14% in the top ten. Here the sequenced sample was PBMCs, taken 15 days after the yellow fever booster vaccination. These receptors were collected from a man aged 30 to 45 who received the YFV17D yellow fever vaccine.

The CDR3 bases are TGCGCCAGCAGCATCGGACAGGCGAACACTGAAGCTTTCTTT. It specifies CASSIGQANTEAFF. The chain links TRBV5-1 to TRBJ1-1, with 7 positions matching TRBD1. V was clipped by 4 bases and J by 1 base; unmatched bases: 4. CDR1 is SGHRS, CDR2 YFSETQ, per germline. The CDR3 has 14 residues.

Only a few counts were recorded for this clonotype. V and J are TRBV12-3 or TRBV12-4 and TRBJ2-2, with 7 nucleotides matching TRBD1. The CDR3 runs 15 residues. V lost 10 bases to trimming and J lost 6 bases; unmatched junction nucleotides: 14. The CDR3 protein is CATSGTEDFSGELFF. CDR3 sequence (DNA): TGTGCCACATCCGGGACAGAGGATTTCTCCGGGGAGCTGTTTTTT.

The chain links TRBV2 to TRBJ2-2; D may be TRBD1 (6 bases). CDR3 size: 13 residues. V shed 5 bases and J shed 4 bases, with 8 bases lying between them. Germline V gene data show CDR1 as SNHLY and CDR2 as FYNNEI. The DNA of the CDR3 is TGTGCCAGCAGTACAGGGCCCACCGGGGAGCTGTTTTTT. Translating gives CASSTGPTGELFF.

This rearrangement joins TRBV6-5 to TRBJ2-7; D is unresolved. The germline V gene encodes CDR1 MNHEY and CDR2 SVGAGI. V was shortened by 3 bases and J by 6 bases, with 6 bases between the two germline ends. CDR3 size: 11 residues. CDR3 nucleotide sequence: TGTGCCAGCAGTTATCGGCGCGAGCAGTACTTC. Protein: CASSYRREQYF.

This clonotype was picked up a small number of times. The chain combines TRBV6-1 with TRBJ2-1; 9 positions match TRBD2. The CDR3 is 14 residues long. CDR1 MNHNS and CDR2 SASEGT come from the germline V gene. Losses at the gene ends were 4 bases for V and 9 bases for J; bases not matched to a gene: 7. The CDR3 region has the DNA TGTGCCAGCAGTGCGATTAGCGGGAGAGGTGAGCAGTTCTTC. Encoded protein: CASSAISGRGEQFF.

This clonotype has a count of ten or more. The CDR3 sequence is CASSIGTDTQYF. In DNA form, the CDR3 reads TGTGCCAGTAGTATCGGAACAGATACGCAGTATTTT. The V gene is TRBV19, the J gene TRBJ2-3; D is unclear. The ends were cut back, 3 bases at V and 3 bases at J, with 4 bases in the middle. The CDR3 has 12 residues. Germline lookup yields CDR1 LNHDA and CDR2 SQIVND (reference sequence).

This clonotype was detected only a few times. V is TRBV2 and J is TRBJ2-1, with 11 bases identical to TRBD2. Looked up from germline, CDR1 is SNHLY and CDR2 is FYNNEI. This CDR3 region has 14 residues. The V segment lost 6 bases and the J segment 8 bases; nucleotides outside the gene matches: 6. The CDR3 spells CASSQTSGNDEQFF. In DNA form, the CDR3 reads TGTGCCAGCAGCCAGACTAGCGGGAACGATGAGCAGTTCTTC.

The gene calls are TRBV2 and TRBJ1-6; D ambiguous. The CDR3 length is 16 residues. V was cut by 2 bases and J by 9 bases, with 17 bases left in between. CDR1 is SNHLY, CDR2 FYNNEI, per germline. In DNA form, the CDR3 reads TGTGCCAGCAGTGAAAACCCCAGCCTGCTTAGTTCACCCCTCCACTTT. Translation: CASSENPSLLSSPLHF. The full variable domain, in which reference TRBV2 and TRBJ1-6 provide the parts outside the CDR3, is EPEVTQTPSHQVTQMGQEVILRCVPISNHLYFYWYRQILGQKVEFLVSFYNNEISEKSEIFDDQFSVERPDGSNFTLKIRSTKLEDSAMYFCASSENPSLLSSPLHFGNGTRLTVT.

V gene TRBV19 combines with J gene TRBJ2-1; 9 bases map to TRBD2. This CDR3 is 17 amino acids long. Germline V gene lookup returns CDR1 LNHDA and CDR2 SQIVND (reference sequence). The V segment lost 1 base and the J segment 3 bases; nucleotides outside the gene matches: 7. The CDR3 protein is CASSIGALAGYYNEQFF. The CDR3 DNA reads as TGTGCCAGTAGTATAGGGGCCCTAGCGGGATACTACAATGAGCAGTTCTTC.

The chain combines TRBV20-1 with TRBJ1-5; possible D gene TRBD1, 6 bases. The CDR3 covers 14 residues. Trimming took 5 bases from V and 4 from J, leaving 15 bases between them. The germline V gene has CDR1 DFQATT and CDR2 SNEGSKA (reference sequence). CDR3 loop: CSAWGGGSNQPQHF. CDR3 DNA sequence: TGCAGTGCTTGGGGAGGGGGGAGTAATCAGCCCCAGCATTTT.

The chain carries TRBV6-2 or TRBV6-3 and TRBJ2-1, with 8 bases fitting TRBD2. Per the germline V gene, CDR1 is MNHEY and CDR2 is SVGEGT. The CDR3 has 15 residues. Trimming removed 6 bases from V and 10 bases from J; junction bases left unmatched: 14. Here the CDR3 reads CASSEPGLGLWEQFF. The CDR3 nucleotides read TGTGCCAGCAGCGAACCGGGACTAGGTCTGTGGGAGCAGTTCTTC.

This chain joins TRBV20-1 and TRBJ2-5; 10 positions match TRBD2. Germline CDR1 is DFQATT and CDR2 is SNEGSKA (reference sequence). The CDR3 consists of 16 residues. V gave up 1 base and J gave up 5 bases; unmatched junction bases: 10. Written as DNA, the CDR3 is TGCAGTGCTAGAGCGGTGGCTAGCGGGAGCGGGGAGACCCAGTACTTC. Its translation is CSARAVASGSGETQYF.

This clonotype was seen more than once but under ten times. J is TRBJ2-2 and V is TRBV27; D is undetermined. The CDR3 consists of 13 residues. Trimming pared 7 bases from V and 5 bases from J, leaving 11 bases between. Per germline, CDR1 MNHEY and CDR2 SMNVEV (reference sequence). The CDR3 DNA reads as TGTGCCAGCACCACCTCGGATACCGGGGAGCTGTTTTTT. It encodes CASTTSDTGELFF.

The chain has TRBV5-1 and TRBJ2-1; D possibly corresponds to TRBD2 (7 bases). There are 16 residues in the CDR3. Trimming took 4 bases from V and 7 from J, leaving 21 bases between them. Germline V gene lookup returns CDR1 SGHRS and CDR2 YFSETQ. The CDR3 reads CASSGGAGRSRNEQFF. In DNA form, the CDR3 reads TGCGCCAGCAGCGGGGGGGCGGGACGAAGCCGGAATGAGCAGTTCTTC.

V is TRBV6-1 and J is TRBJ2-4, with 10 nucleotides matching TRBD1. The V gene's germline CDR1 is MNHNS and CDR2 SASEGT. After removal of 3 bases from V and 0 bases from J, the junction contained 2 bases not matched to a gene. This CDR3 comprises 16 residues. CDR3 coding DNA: TGTGCCAGCAGTGACAGGACAGGGGGAGCCAAAAACATTCAGTACTTC. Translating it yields CASSDRTGGAKNIQYF.

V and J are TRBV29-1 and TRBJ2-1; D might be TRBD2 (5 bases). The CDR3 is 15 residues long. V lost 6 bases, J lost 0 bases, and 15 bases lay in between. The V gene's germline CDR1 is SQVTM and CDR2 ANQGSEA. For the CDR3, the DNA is TGCAGCGTGAGGGTGGGGATTAGCTCCTACAATGAGCAGTTCTTC. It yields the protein CSVRVGISSYNEQFF.

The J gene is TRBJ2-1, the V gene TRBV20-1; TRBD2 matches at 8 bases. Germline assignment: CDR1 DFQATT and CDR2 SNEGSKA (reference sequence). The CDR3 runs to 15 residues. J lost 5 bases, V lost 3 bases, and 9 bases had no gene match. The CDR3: CSARKSLAGHNEQFF. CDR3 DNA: TGCAGTGCTAGGAAGAGTTTAGCGGGACACAATGAGCAGTTCTTC.

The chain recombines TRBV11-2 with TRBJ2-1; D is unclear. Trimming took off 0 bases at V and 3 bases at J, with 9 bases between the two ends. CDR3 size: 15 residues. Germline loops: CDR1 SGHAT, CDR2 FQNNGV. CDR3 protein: CASSLEGSRYNEQFF. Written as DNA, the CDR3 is TGTGCCAGCAGCTTAGAAGGCAGCCGCTACAATGAGCAGTTCTTC.